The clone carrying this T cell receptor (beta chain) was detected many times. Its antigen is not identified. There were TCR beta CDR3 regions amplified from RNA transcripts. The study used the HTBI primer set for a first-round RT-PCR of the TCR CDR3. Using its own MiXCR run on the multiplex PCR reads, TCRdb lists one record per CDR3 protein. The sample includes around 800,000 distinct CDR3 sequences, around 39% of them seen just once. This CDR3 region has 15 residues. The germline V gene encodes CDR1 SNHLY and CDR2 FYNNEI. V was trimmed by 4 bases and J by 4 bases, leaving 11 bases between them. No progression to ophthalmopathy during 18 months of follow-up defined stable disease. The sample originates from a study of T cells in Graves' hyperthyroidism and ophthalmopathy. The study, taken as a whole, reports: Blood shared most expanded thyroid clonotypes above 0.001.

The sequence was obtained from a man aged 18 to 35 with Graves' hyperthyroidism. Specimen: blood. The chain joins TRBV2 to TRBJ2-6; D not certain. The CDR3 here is CASSGPKRGANVLTF. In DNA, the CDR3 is TGTGCCAGCAGTGGACCAAAGAGAGGGGCCAACGTCCTGACTTTC.